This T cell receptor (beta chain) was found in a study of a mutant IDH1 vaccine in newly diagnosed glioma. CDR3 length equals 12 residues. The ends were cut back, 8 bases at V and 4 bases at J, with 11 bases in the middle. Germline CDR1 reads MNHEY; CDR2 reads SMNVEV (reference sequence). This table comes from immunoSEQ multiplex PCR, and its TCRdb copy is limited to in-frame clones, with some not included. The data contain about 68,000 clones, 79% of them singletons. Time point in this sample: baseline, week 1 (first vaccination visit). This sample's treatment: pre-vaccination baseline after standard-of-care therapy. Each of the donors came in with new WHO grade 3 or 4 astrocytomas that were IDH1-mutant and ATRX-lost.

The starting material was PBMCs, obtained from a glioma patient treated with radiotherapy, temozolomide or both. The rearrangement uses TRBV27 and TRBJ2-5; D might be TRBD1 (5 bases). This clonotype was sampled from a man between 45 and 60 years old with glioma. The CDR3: CASWARGETQYF. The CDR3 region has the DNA TGTGCCAGCTGGGCTAGGGGAGAGACCCAGTACTTC.